Listed below are T cell receptor beta chains from one sample, sequenced in a study of CD8+ T cells in alopecia areata. The repertoire was sequenced with immunoSEQ multiplex PCR; TCRdb's copy has only in-frame clones and lacks some. The data show about 97,000 clones, about 61% seen once. Sequencing used CD8+ T cells sorted from blood, obtained at roughly week 58, from a patient treated with tofacitinib. The receptors were gathered from a human donor with alopecia areata. Both conserved end residues are part of each CDR3. D genes are given only for firm matches. Where a row states a size, it is once, few, many or the class of an expanded clone; other rows omit it.

v_call	clone_size	j_call	d_call	cdr3_aa	cdr3_nt
TRBV6-5	-	TRBJ2-7	TRBD1	CASRSGTGPREQYF	TGTGCCAGCAGATCCGGGACAGGCCCTCGCGAGCAGTACTTC
TRBV7-3	once	TRBJ1-1	TRBD1	CASSLSGDRTNTEAFF	TGTGCCAGCAGCTTAAGCGGGGACAGGACGAACACTGAAGCTTTCTTT
TRBV20-1	-	TRBJ1-2	-	CSVFYGYTF	TGCAGTGTGTTCTATGGCTACACCTTC
TRBV5-1	-	TRBJ1-5	TRBD1	CASSLRGGTNQPQHF	TGCGCCAGCAGCTTGAGAGGGGGCACAAATCAGCCCCAGCATTTT
TRBV6-4	-	TRBJ2-1	TRBD2	CASSERTAGALNEQFF	TGTGCCAGCAGTGAAAGGACAGCGGGGGCCCTTAATGAGCAGTTCTTC
TRBV11-2	-	TRBJ2-2	TRBD2	CASTQVPSGGSGELFF	TGTGCCAGCACCCAAGTCCCTAGCGGGGGAAGCGGGGAGCTGTTTTTT
TRBV5-6	-	TRBJ2-3	-	CASSWGLGGLTDTQYF	TGTGCCAGCAGCTGGGGTCTGGGGGGACTCACAGATACGCAGTATTTT
TRBV30	-	TRBJ2-7	TRBD2	CASGLAGALDF	TGTGCCTCCGGACTAGCGGGGGCGCTGGACTTC
TRBV13	-	TRBJ2-1	TRBD1	CASSLGTGRGQFF	TGTGCCAGCAGCCTAGGGACAGGAAGGGGACAGTTCTTC
TRBV7-3	few	TRBJ2-1	TRBD2	CASRSGRDEQFF	TGTGCCAGCAGGTCCGGGAGGGATGAGCAGTTCTTC
TRBV9	few	TRBJ2-5	-	CASSVEAGWGTQYF	TGTGCCAGCAGCGTGGAGGCAGGTTGGGGGACCCAGTACTTC
TRBV19	-	TRBJ2-7	TRBD1	CASSIGGQGAFEQYF	TGTGCCAGTAGTATAGGGGGGCAGGGGGCGTTCGAGCAGTACTTC
TRBV19	-	TRBJ2-7	-	CASSIGRGSYEQYF	TGTGCCAGTAGTATAGGGCGGGGCTCCTACGAGCAGTACTTC
TRBV13	few	TRBJ1-6	-	CASTLGGHPNSPLHF	TGTGCCAGCACCTTGGGGGGACACCCTAATTCACCCCTCCACTTT
TRBV2	few	TRBJ2-4	TRBD1	CASSEQPGGIGDIQYF	TGTGCCAGCAGTGAACAGCCAGGGGGCATTGGGGACATTCAGTACTTC
TRBV15	-	TRBJ2-5	-	CATSTDDRSGLETQYF	TGTGCCACCAGCACCGACGACAGATCCGGGTTGGAGACCCAGTACTTC